The source of this T cell receptor (beta chain) is a study of blood T cell repertoires in COVID-19. Study summary: Acute and convalescent COVID-19 specimens originated in the United States, Italy and Spain. The analysed material was cDNA or gDNA that came from T cells, B-cell-depleted T cells, or PBMCs.

How the authors handled the data: Amplified reference gene primers provided the basis for estimating nucleated cell counts. The assay was immunoSEQ multiplex PCR, and TCRdb's table has in-frame clones only and misses some. Clone size and V and J calls were adopted from that table, with D and trimming inferred from the DNA. The sample yields 60,000 or so clones, 70% to 90% seen once. This clone was seen once. The sample taken for sequencing was peripheral blood. The clonotype originates from a man aged 60-69 years with acute or convalescent COVID-19.

CDR3 sequence: CASSSTGGPTEAFF. Written as DNA, the CDR3 is TGTGCCAGCAGTTCGACAGGGGGCCCCACTGAAGCTTTCTTT. The V call is TRBV28, the J call TRBJ1-1, with TRBD1 matching 10 bases. CDR3 length equals 14 residues. Germline trimming cut 4 bases from V and 4 bases from J; bases unmatched to any gene: 3. CDR1 and CDR2 from the germline V gene are MDHEN and SYDVKM.